This TCR beta chain was recovered during a study of T cell responses to AZD1222 COVID-19 vaccine. Sequencing used immunoSEQ multiplex PCR; TCRdb keeps in-frame clones, though not all of them. This table holds about 180,000 clones, 75% to 90% found once. CDR1 SGDLS and CDR2 YYNGEE come from the germline V gene. This CDR3 contains 14 residues. Trimming at V came to 7 bases and at J to 2 bases, leaving 6 bases not matched to a gene. In its sample, this clone was seen once. This receptor was taken from an adult who received the MenACWY meningococcal vaccine as a control. The sample was peripheral blood, taken 28 days after the second dose of the MenACWY control vaccine. The chain couples TRBV9 to TRBJ1-3; 7 bases are a match to TRBD1. CDR3 sequence (DNA): TGTGCCAGCGGCTTAGGGGGCGCTGGAAACACCATATATTTT. It yields the protein CASGLGGAGNTIYF.